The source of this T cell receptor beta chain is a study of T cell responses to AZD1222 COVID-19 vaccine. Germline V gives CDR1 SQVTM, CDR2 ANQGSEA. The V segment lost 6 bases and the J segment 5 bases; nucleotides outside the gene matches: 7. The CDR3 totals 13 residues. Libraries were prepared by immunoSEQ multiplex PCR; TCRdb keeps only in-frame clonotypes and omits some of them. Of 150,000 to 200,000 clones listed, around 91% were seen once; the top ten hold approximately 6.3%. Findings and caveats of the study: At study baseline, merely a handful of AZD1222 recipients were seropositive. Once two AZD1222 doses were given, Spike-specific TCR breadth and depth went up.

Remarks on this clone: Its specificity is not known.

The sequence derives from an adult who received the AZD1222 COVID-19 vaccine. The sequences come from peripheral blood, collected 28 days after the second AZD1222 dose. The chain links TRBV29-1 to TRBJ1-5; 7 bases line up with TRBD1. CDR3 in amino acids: CSVAGGSDQPQHF. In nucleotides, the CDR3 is TGCAGCGTCGCAGGGGGATCCGATCAGCCCCAGCATTTT.